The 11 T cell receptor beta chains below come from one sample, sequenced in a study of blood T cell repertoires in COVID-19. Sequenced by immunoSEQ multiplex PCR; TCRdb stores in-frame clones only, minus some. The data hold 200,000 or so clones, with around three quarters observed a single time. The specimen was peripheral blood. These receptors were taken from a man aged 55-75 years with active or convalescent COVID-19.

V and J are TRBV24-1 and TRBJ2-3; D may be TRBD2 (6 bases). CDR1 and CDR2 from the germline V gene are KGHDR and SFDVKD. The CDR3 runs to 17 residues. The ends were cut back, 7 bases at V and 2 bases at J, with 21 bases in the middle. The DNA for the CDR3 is TGTGCCACCAGCACTTACCGCGGGACTGGCTTCACAGATACGCAGTATTTT. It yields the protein CATSTYRGTGFTDTQYF.

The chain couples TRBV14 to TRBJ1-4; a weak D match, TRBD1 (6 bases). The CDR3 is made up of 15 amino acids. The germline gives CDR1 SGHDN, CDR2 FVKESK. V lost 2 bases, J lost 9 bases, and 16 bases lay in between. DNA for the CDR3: TGTGCCAGCAGCCAAAATCAGGGGACGAAGCAAAAACTGTTTTTT. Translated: CASSQNQGTKQKLFF.

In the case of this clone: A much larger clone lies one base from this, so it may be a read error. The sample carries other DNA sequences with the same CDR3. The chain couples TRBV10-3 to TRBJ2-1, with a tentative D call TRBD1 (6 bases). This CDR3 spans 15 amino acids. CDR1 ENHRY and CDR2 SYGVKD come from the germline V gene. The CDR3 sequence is CAISEPGVSYNEQFF. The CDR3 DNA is TGTGCCATCAGTGAGCCAGGGGTTTCCTATAATGAGCAGTTCTTC.

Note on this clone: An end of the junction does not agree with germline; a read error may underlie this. CDR3 in amino acids: CASSDYQIRVF. The CDR3 DNA is TGTGCCAGCAGTGACTACCAGATACGCGTGTTT. V and J are TRBV28 and TRBJ2-3; D is perhaps TRBD2 (5 bases). The germline V gene encodes CDR1 MDHEN and CDR2 SYDVKM. The length of the CDR3 is 11 residues.

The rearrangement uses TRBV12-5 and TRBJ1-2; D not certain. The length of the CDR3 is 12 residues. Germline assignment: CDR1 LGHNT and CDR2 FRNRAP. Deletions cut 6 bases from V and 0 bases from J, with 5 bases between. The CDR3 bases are TGTGCTAGTGGCCACTCTAACTATGGCTACACCTTC. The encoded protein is CASGHSNYGYTF.

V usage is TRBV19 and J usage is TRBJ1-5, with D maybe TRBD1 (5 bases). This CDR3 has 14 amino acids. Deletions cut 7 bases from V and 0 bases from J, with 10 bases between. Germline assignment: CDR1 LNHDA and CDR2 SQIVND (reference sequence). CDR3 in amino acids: CASKGDFSNQPQHF. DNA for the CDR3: TGTGCCAGTAAAGGGGACTTTAGCAATCAGCCCCAGCATTTT.

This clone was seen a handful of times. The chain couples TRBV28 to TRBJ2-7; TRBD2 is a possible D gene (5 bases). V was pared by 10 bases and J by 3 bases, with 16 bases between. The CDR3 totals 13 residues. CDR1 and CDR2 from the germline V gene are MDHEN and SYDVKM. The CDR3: CATRLANLYEQYF. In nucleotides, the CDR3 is TGTGCCACCCGGCTAGCCAACCTCTACGAGCAGTACTTC.

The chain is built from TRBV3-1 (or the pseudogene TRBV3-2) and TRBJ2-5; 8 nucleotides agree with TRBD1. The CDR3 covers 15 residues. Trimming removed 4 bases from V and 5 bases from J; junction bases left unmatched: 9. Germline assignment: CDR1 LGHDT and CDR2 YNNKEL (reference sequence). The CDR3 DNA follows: TGTGCCAGCAGCCCCTGGACAGGGTTGGGGGAGACCCAGTACTTC. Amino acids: CASSPWTGLGETQYF.

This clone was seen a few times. As DNA, the CDR3 is TGTGCCATCAGTGAGTCGGGGCTAGCGGGAACCCTTCGCCCCAATGAGCAGTTCTTC. This encodes CAISESGLAGTLRPNEQFF. The chain links TRBV10-3 to TRBJ2-1; 9 nucleotides agree with TRBD2. This CDR3 is built from 19 residues. Trimming at V came to 0 bases and at J to 6 bases, leaving 15 bases not matched to a gene. Germline V gene data show CDR1 as ENHRY and CDR2 as SYGVKD.

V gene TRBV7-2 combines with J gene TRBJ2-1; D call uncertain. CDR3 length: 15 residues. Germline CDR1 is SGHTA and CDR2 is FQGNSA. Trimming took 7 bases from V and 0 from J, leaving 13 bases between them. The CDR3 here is CASNPTYYSYNEQFF. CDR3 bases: TGTGCCAGCAACCCCACCTATTACTCCTACAATGAGCAGTTCTTC.

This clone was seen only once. CDR3 DNA sequence: TGCGCCAGCATTCCGGGGTGGGAGAGGAATGAGCAGTTCTTC. The encoded protein is CASIPGWERNEQFF. V and J are TRBV5-1 and TRBJ2-1; D might be TRBD2 (5 bases). This CDR3 region has 14 residues. Trimming took off 6 bases at V and 7 bases at J, with 17 bases between the two ends. Germline CDR1 SGHRS, CDR2 YFSETQ.